This TCR beta chain emerged from a study of PD-1 blockade in classical Hodgkin lymphoma. Germline CDR1 reads SGHTA; CDR2 reads FQGTGA. V gave up 6 bases and J gave up 1 base, with 6 bases separating them. This CDR3 has 13 amino acids. Time point here: cycle 4 day 1 (C4D1), after six to seven weeks of nivolumab. Autologous stem cell transplantation was followed by relapse in every patient, and brentuximab vedotin exposure varied. This clone turned up a few times. Its antigen is not identified. Study results and caveats: Nivolumab starters within 1 year of ASCT were excluded.

Clones were sequenced by immunoSEQ multiplex PCR, and TCRdb holds only the in-frame ones, with some missing. The sample has some 30,000 clones, 81% seen once. Here the sequenced sample was peripheral blood mononuclear cells (PBMCs), taken before the fourth cycle of nivolumab. This TCR was sampled from a human donor with classical Hodgkin lymphoma. The chain joins TRBV7-3 to TRBJ2-2; D might be TRBD1 (6 bases). The CDR3 sequence is CASRDRNTGELFF. CDR3 bases: TGTGCCAGCAGGGACAGGAACACCGGGGAGCTGTTTTTT.